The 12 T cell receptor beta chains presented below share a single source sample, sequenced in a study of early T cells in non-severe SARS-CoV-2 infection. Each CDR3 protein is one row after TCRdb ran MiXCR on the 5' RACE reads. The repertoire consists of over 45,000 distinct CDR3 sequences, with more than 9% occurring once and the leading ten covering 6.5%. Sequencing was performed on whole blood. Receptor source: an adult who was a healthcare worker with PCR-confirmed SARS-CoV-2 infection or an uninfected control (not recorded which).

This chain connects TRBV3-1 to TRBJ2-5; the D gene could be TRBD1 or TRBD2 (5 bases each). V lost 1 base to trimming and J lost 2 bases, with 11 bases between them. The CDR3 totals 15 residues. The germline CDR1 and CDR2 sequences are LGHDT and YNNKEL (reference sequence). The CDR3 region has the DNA TGTGCCAGCAGCCAAGCCGGGACGGCTCAAGAGACCCAGTACTTC. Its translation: CASSQAGTAQETQYF.

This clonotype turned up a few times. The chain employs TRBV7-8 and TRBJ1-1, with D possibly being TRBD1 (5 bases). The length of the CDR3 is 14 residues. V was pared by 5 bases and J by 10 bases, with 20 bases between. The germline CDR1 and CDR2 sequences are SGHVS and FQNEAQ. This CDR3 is CASSQAGVRAGAFF. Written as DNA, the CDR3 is TGTGCCAGCAGCCAGGCGGGGGTGCGGGCGGGAGCTTTCTTT.

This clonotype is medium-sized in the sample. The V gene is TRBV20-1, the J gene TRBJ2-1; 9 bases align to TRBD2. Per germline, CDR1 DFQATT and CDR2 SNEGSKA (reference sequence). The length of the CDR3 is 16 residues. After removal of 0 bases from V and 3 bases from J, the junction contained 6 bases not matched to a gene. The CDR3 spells CSARDREREVYNEQFF. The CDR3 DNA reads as TGCAGTGCTAGAGATCGAGAGCGGGAGGTCTACAATGAGCAGTTCTTC.

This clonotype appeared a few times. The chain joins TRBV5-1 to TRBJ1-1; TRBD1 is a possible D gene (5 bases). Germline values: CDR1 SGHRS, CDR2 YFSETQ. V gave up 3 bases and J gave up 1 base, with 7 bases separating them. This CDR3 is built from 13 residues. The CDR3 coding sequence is TGCGCCAGCAGCTGGGACTCGAACACTGAAGCTTTCTTT. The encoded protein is CASSWDSNTEAFF.

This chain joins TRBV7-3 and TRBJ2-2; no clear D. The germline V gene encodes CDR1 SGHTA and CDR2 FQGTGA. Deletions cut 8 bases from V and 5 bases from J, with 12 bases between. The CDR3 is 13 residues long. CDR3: CASSWALTGELFF. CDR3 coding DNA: TGTGCCAGCTCGTGGGCCTTGACCGGGGAGCTGTTTTTT.

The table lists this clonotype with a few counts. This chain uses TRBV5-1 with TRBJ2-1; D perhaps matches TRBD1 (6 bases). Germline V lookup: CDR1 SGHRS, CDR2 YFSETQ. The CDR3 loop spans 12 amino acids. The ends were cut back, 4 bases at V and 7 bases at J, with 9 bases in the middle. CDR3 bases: TGCGCCAGCAGCGTTACAGGGAATGAGCAGTTCTTC. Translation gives CASSVTGNEQFF.

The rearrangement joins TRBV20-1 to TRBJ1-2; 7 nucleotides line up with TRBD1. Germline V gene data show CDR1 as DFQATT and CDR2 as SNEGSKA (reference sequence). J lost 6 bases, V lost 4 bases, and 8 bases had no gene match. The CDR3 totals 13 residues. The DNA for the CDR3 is TGCAGTGCTATTGAGGGGGCGAGTAATGGCTACACCTTC. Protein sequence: CSAIEGASNGYTF.

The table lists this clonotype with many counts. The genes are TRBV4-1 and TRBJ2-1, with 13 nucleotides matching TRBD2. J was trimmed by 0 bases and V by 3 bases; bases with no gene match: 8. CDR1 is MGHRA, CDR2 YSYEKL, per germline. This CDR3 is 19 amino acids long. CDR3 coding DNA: TGCGCCAGCAGCCATAGACTAGCGGGAGGCCAGAGCTCCTACAATGAGCAGTTCTTC. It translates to CASSHRLAGGQSSYNEQFF.

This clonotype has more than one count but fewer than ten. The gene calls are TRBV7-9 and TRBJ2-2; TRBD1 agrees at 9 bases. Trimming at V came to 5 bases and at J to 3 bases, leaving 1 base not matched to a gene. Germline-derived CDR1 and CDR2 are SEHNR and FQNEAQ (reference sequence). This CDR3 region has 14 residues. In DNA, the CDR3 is TGTGCCAGCAGCGGGGACAGGGACACCGGGGAGCTGTTTTTT. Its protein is CASSGDRDTGELFF.

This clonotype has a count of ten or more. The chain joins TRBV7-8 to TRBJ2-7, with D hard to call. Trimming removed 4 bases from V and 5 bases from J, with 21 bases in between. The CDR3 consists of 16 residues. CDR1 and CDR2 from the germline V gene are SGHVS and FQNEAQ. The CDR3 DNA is TGTGCCAGCAGCTCCGGGCCTAAAAACCGGGTCGACGAGCAGTACTTC. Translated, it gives CASSSGPKNRVDEQYF.

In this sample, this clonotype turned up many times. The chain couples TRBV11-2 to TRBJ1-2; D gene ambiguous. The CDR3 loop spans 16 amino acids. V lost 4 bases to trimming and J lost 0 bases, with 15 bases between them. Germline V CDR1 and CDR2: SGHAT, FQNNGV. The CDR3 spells CASSSAEDPANYGYTF. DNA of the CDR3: TGTGCCAGCAGCTCTGCCGAGGACCCCGCTAACTATGGCTACACCTTC.

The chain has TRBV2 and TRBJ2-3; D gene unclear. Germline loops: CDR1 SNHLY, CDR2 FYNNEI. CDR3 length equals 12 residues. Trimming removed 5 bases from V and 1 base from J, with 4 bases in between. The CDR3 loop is CASSSGTDTQYF. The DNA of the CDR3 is TGTGCCAGCAGTTCAGGCACAGATACGCAGTATTTT.